The rows below give T cell receptor beta chains drawn from one sample of a study of T cell repertoires and HLA-DP antigens. Produced via immunoSEQ multiplex PCR; TCRdb's table is partial and in-frame only. The table lists about 89,000 clones, around 86% of them singletons. Which antigens these TCRs recognize remains unknown. Sequencing input: CD4+ T cells from PBMCs. These receptor sequences come from a man aged 45-65 years in good health and CMV-seronegative. Each CDR3 is given with its conserved first and last residue. The order of the fields is J gene, V gene, clone size, D gene, CDR3 DNA, CDR3 protein. The D gene is left open where the match is weak. Clone size is given for some rows only: seen once, a few or many times, or a class if the clone is expanded.

J: TRBJ2-7
V: TRBV5-1
size: .
D: TRBD2
DNA: TGCGCCAGCAGCCGGGACTACTACGAGCAGTACTTC
CDR3: CASSRDYYEQYF

J: TRBJ2-5
V: TRBV7-7
size: .
D: .
DNA: TGTGCTAGCAGCCCGACGGGTCACAGGGAGACCCAGTACTTC
CDR3: CASSPTGHRETQYF

J: TRBJ1-2
V: TRBV28
size: .
D: .
DNA: TGTGCCAGCAGTTCTACTTCCATGGGCTATGGCTACACCTTC
CDR3: CASSSTSMGYGYTF

J: TRBJ2-3
V: TRBV30
size: .
D: TRBD2
DNA: TGTGCCTGGAGTTACGGGAGGGCCGTCGTAGATACGCAGTATTTT
CDR3: CAWSYGRAVVDTQYF

J: TRBJ1-5
V: TRBV19
size: .
D: .
DNA: TGTGCCAGTAGTTCGACAGTTAATAGCAATCAGCCCCAGCATTTT
CDR3: CASSSTVNSNQPQHF

J: TRBJ2-7
V: TRBV6-6
size: .
D: .
DNA: TGTGCCAGCAGTTTTGGAGGCCGCTCCTACGAGCAGTACTTC
CDR3: CASSFGGRSYEQYF

J: TRBJ1-2
V: TRBV9
size: .
D: .
DNA: TGTGCCAGCAGCGTACACCCCGGCAGCACTAACTATGGCTACACCTTC
CDR3: CASSVHPGSTNYGYTF

J: TRBJ1-5
V: TRBV2
size: .
D: .
DNA: TGTGCCAGCAGTGGGCCGCTCAATCAGCCCCAGCATTTT
CDR3: CASSGPLNQPQHF

J: TRBJ1-2
V: TRBV29-1
size: once
D: .
DNA: TGCAGCGTTGAGCCAAGGGACCCCCGCGATGGCTACACCTTC
CDR3: CSVEPRDPRDGYTF

J: TRBJ2-7
V: TRBV7-9
size: .
D: .
DNA: TGTGCCAGCAGCCCCCTAGGGGGGACGACCTACGAGCAGTACTTC
CDR3: CASSPLGGTTYEQYF

J: TRBJ2-3
V: TRBV7-3
size: .
D: .
DNA: TGTGCCAGCAGCCCCCGCGAGGGGGGGGCAGATACGCAGTATTTT
CDR3: CASSPREGGADTQYF

J: TRBJ2-1
V: TRBV19
size: .
D: TRBD1
DNA: TGTGCCAGTAGTCTACCGGGACAGGGTGAAAATGAGCAGTTCTTC
CDR3: CASSLPGQGENEQFF

J: TRBJ2-2
V: TRBV7-7
size: .
D: TRBD1
DNA: TGTGCTAGCAGCTTAGGGACAGGGGCCGCCGGGGAGCTGTTTTTT
CDR3: CASSLGTGAAGELFF

J: TRBJ1-3
V: TRBV30
size: .
D: .
DNA: TGTGCCTGGACAGGGCCCGGAAACACCATATATTTT
CDR3: CAWTGPGNTIYF

J: TRBJ2-2
V: TRBV4-1
size: many
D: TRBD1
DNA: TGCGCCAGCAGCCCGGGGACAGGGCGTCGGACCGGGGAGCTGTTTTTT
CDR3: CASSPGTGRRTGELFF

J: TRBJ1-5
V: TRBV5-8
size: few
D: .
DNA: TGTGCCAGCAGCGCCTGGGTGGGGGGCAATCAGCCCCAGCATTTT
CDR3: CASSAWVGGNQPQHF

J: TRBJ1-1
V: TRBV29-1
size: .
D: .
DNA: TGCAGCGTTGGGGTACCGAACACTGAAGCTTTCTTT
CDR3: CSVGVPNTEAFF

J: TRBJ1-3
V: TRBV10-3
size: .
D: .
DNA: TGTGCCATCAGAGAGAGCTCTGGAAACACCATATATTTT
CDR3: CAIRESSGNTIYF

J: TRBJ2-2
V: TRBV5-1
size: .
D: .
DNA: TGCGCCAGCAGCTCGGGATTGACTGCCGGGGAGCTGTTTTTT
CDR3: CASSSGLTAGELFF

J: TRBJ2-2
V: TRBV5-1
size: .
D: TRBD1
DNA: TGCGCCAGCAGCACCACAGGGGGCTTAACCGGGGAGCTGTTTTTT
CDR3: CASSTTGGLTGELFF

J: TRBJ1-2
V: TRBV27
size: .
D: .
DNA: TGTGCCAGCAGTTTATTACCTAACTATGGCTACACCTTC
CDR3: CASSLLPNYGYTF

J: TRBJ2-1
V: TRBV15
size: .
D: .
DNA: TGTGCCACCAGCAGAGATGGGCTGATGAGTCAGTTCTTC
CDR3: CATSRDGLMSQFF

J: TRBJ1-1
V: TRBV18
size: .
D: TRBD1
DNA: TGTGCCAGCTCCCAGAACAGGGACAGTGAAGCTTTCTTT
CDR3: CASSQNRDSEAFF

J: TRBJ2-7
V: TRBV10-3
size: few
D: TRBD1
DNA: TGTGCCATCAGTGCCCCGGGACAGGGACACGAGCAGTACTTC
CDR3: CAISAPGQGHEQYF

J: TRBJ1-3
V: TRBV28
size: .
D: .
DNA: TGTGCCAGCAGTTTTTCCGGAAACACCATATATTTT
CDR3: CASSFSGNTIYF

J: TRBJ2-7
V: TRBV2
size: .
D: .
DNA: TGTGCCAGCAGTTTTGGACAGAACGGCGAGCAGTACTTC
CDR3: CASSFGQNGEQYF

J: TRBJ2-1
V: TRBV5-4
size: .
D: TRBD2
DNA: TGTGCCAGCAGCGACCCAGCTAGCGGTCCCTACAATGAGCAGTTCTTC
CDR3: CASSDPASGPYNEQFF

J: TRBJ1-1
V: TRBV7-3
size: .
D: .
DNA: TGTGCCAGCAGCAATGGGGGGAACACTGAAGCTTTCTTT
CDR3: CASSNGGNTEAFF

J: TRBJ2-7
V: TRBV7-2
size: few
D: TRBD2
DNA: TGTGCCAGCAGCTCTGGAACTAGCGGGATATTAGGGGAGCAGTACTTC
CDR3: CASSSGTSGILGEQYF

J: TRBJ1-5
V: TRBV10-2
size: .
D: .
DNA: TGCGCCAGCAGTGAGTCGAGTAGTAGCAATCAGCCCCAGCATTTT
CDR3: CASSESSSSNQPQHF

J: TRBJ2-2
V: TRBV2
size: .
D: .
DNA: TGTGCCAGCAGCGGGCAGGGGTCGAACACCGGGGAGCTGTTTTTT
CDR3: CASSGQGSNTGELFF

J: TRBJ2-4
V: TRBV19
size: .
D: .
DNA: TGTGCCAGTAGTATGGGTGGAGTAAGGGTCAAAAACATTCAGTACTTC
CDR3: CASSMGGVRVKNIQYF

J: TRBJ1-1
V: TRBV28
size: .
D: .
DNA: TGTGCCAGCAGTTCCATAACCCGCGAGGACGATGCTTTCTTT
CDR3: CASSSITREDDAFF

J: TRBJ1-1
V: TRBV7-2
size: .
D: .
DNA: TGTGCCAGCAGCTTAGTGCGATTTGAAGCTTTCTTT
CDR3: CASSLVRFEAFF

J: TRBJ2-3
V: TRBV30
size: .
D: TRBD2
DNA: TGTGCCTGGAGTTTTTTAGCGGGAGTTGCAGATACGCAGTATTTT
CDR3: CAWSFLAGVADTQYF

J: TRBJ2-7
V: TRBV29-1
size: .
D: TRBD1
DNA: TGCAGCGTTGCCAGGGGGTCCTACGAGCAGTACTTC
CDR3: CSVARGSYEQYF

J: TRBJ2-7
V: TRBV19
size: .
D: .
DNA: TGTGCCAGTAGTATAGATTTACCCAAATCCTACGAGCAGTACTTC
CDR3: CASSIDLPKSYEQYF

J: TRBJ1-6
V: TRBV25-1
size: .
D: .
DNA: TGTGCCAGCTCCACTCCTATAGTTGAGGGCAGGTCTGCTTCACCCCTCCACTTT
CDR3: CASSTPIVEGRSASPLHF

J: TRBJ1-2
V: TRBV5-1
size: .
D: .
DNA: TGCGCCAGCAGCAGAGACAGTAACTATGGCTACACCTTC
CDR3: CASSRDSNYGYTF

J: TRBJ2-3
V: TRBV2
size: .
D: .
DNA: TGTGCCAGCAGTGAAGGACTCTTCACAGATACGCAGTATTTT
CDR3: CASSEGLFTDTQYF

J: TRBJ2-2
V: TRBV14
size: .
D: TRBD1
DNA: TGTGCCAGCAGCGAGAGAAGACGGGACAGGCTAACCGGGGAGCTGTTTTTT
CDR3: CASSERRRDRLTGELFF

J: TRBJ2-1
V: TRBV27
size: .
D: TRBD2
DNA: TGTGCCAGCAGTAGAATAGCGGGAGGGCCGCCTTATGAGCAGTTCTTC
CDR3: CASSRIAGGPPYEQFF

J: TRBJ2-3
V: TRBV4-3
size: .
D: TRBD1
DNA: TGCGCCAGCAGCCAAGATCTGGGGCAGGGGGCGATCCGGACGGATACGCAGTATTTT
CDR3: CASSQDLGQGAIRTDTQYF

J: TRBJ2-2
V: TRBV6-6
size: .
D: .
DNA: TGTGCCAGCAGTTACCTAGCCGGGGCCGGGGAGCTGTTTTTT
CDR3: CASSYLAGAGELFF

J: TRBJ1-1
V: TRBV7-2
size: .
D: .
DNA: TGTGCCAGCAGCTTGAGGCGGGAAGTGGGCACTGAAGCTTTCTTT
CDR3: CASSLRREVGTEAFF

J: TRBJ2-1
V: TRBV7-2
size: .
D: TRBD2
DNA: TGTGCCAGCAGCTTAACCAATGCGGGGGGGCTCAATGAGCAGTTCTTC
CDR3: CASSLTNAGGLNEQFF

J: TRBJ1-5
V: TRBV27
size: .
D: .
DNA: TGTGCCAGCAGTCACTGGGGGAATCAGCCCCAGCATTTT
CDR3: CASSHWGNQPQHF

J: TRBJ2-7
V: TRBV6-5
size: .
D: .
DNA: TGTGCCAGCAGTGATTACGAGCAGTACTTC
CDR3: CASSDYEQYF